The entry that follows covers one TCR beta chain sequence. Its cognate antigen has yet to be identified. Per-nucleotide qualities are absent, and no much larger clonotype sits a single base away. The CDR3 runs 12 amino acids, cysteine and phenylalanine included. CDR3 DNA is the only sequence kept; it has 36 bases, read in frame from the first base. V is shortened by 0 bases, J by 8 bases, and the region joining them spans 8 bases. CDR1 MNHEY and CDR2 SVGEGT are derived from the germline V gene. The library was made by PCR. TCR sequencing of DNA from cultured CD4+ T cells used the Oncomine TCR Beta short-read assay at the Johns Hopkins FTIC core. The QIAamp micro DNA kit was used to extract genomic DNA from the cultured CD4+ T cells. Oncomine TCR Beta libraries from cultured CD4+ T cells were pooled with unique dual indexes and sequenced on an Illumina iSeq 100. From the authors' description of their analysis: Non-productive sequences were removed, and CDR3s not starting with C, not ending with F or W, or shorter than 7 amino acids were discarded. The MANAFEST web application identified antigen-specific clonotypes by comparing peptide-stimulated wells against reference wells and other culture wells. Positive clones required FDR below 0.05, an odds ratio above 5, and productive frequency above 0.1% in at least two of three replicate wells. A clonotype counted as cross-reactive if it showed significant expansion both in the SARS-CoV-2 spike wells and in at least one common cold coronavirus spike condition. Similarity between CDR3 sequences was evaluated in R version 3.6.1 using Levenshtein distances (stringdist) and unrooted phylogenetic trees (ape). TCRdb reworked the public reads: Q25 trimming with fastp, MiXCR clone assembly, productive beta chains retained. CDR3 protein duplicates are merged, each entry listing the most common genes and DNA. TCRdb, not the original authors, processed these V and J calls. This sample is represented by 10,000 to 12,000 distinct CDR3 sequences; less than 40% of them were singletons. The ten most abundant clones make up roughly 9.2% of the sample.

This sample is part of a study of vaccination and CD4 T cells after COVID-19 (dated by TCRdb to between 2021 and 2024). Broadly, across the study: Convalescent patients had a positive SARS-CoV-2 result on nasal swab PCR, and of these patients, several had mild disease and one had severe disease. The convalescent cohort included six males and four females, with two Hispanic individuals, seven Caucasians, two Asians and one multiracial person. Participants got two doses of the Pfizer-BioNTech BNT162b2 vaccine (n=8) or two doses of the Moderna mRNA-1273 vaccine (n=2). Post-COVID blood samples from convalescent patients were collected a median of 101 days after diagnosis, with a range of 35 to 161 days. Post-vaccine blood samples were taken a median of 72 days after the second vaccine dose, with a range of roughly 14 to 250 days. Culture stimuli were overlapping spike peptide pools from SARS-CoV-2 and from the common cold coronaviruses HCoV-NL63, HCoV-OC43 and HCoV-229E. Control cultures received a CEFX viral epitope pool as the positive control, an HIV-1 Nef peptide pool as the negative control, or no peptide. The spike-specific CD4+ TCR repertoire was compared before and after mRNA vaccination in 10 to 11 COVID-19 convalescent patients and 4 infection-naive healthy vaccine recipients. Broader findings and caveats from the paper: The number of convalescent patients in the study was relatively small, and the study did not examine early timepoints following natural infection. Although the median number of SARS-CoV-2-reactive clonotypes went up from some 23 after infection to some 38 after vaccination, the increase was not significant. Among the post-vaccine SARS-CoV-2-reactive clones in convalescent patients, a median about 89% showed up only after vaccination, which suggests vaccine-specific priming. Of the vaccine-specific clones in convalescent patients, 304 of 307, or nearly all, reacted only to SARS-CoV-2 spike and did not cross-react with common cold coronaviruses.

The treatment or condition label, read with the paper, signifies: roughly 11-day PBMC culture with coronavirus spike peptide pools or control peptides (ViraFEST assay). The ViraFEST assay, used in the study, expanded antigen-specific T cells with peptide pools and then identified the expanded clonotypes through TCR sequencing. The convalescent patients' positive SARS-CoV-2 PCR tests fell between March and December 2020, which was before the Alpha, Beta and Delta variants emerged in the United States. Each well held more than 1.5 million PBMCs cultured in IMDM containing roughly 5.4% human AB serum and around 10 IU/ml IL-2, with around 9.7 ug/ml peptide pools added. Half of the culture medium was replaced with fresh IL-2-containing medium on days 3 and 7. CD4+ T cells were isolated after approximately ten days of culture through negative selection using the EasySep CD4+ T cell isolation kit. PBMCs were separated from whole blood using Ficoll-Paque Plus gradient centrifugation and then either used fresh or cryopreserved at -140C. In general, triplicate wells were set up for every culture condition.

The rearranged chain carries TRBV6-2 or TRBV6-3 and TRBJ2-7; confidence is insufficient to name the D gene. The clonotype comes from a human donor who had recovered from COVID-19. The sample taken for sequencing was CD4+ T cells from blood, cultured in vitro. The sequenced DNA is TGTGCCAGCAGTTACTCTCCTGGAAAGCAGTACTTC. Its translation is CASSYSPGKQYF.